One TCR beta chain is described in this entry. Its antigen is as yet unknown. The CDR3 contains 13 residues. V lost 2 bases and J lost 3, with 8 bases in between. Looked up from germline, CDR1 is SGHDN and CDR2 is FVKESK. TCRdb fed the PCR reads into MiXCR, producing one record per CDR3 protein. The table shows approximately 550,000 distinct CDR3 sequences, with around 23% occurring only once. The source of the sample is a study of molecular identifiers for immune sequencing clone quantification. Whole-study findings and limits: The share of molecules held by clones above 20 RNA copies was over 98% in effector cells and under 1% in naive cells.

Naive CD8 T cells, phenotype CD8+CD4-CCR7+CD45RA+, were sorted. The V and J genes are TRBV14 and TRBJ2-7; D remains ambiguous. This clonotype was obtained from a human donor in good health. Some libraries in this study had Jurkat cell RNA spiked in. Sequenced material: naive CD8+ T cells from blood, with Jurkat cell RNA spiked in. Subset reported: FACS-sorted CD8+CD4-CCR7+CD45RA+ naive T cells. CDR3 protein: CASSQSMVYEQYF. The CDR3 DNA sequence: TGTGCCAGCAGCCAAAGTATGGTCTACGAGCAGTACTTC.